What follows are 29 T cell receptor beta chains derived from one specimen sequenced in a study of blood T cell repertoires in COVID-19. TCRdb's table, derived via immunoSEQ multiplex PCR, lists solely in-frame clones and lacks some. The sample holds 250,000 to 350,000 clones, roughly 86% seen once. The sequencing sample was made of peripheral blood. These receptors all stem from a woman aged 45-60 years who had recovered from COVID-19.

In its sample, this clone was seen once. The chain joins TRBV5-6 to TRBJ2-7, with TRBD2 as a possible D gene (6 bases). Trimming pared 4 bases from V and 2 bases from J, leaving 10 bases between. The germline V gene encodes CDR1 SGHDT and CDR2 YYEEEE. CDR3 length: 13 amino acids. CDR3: CASSKGLAYEQYF. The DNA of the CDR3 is TGTGCCAGCAGCAAGGGACTCGCCTACGAGCAGTACTTC.

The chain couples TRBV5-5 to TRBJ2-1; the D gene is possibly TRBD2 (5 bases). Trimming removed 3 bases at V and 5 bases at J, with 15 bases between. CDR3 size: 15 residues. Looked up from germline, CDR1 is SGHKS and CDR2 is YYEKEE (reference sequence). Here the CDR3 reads CASSSNYRGNNEQFF. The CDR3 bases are TGTGCCAGCAGCTCAAATTACCGGGGAAACAATGAGCAGTTCTTC. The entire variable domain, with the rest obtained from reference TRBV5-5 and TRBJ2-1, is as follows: DAGVTQSPTHLIKTRGQQVTLRCSPISGHKSVSWYQQVLGQGPQFIFQYYEKEERGRGNFPDRFSARQFPNYSSELNVNALLLGDSALYLCASSSNYRGNNEQFFGPGTRLTVL.

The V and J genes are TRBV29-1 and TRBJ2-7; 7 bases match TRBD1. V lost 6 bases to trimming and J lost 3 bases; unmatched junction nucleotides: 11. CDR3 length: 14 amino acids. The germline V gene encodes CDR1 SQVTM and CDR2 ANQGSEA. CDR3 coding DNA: TGCAGCGTAAAGGACAGGCCTCAAGACTACGAGCAGTACTTC. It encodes CSVKDRPQDYEQYF.

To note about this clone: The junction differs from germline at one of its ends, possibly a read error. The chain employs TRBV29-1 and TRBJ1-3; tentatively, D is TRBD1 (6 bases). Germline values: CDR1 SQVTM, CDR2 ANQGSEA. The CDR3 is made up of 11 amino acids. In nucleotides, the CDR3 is TGCAGCGGGGGACATGGAGACACCATATATTTT. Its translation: CSGGHGDTIYF.

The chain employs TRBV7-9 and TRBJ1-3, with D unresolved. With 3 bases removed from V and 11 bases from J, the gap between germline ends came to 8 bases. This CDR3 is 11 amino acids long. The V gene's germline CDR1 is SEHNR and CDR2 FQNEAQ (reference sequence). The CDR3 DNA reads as TGTGCCAGCAGCTTGGAGAATTCCATATATTTT. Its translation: CASSLENSIYF.

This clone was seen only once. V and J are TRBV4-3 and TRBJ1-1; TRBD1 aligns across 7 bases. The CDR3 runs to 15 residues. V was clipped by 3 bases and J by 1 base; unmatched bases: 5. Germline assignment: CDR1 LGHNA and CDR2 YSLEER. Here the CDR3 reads CASSQETGRNTEAFF. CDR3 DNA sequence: TGCGCCAGCAGCCAGGAGACAGGGAGGAACACTGAAGCTTTCTTT.

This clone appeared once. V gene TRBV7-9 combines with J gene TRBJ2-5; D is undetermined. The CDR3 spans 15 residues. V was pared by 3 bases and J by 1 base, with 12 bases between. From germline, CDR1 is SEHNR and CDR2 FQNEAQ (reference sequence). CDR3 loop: CASSFFGSGQETQYF. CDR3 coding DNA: TGTGCCAGCAGCTTTTTCGGTTCCGGCCAAGAGACCCAGTACTTC.

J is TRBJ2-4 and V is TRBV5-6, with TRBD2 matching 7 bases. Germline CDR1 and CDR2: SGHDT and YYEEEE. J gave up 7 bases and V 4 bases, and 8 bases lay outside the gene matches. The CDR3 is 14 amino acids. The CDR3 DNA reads TGTGCCAGCAGCCAGCGGGGATCGGGGAACATTCAGTACTTC. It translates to CASSQRGSGNIQYF.

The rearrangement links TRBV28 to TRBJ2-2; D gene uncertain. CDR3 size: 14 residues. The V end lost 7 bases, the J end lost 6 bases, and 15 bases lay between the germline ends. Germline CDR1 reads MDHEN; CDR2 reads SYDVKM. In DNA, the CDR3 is TGTGCCAGCAAACGAGCAGGTCTGGCCGGGGAGCTGTTTTTT. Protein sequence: CASKRAGLAGELFF.

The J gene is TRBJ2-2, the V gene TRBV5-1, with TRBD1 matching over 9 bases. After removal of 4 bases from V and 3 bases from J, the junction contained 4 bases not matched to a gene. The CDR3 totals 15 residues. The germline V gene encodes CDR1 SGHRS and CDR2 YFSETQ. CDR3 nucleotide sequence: TGCGCCAGCAGCCCGGGGGACAGGGACACCGGGGAGCTGTTTTTT. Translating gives CASSPGDRDTGELFF.

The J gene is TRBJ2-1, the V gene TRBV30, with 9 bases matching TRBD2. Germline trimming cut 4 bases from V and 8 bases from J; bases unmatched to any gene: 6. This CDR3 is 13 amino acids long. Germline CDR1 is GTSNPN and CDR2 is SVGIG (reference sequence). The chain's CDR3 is CAWNRLAGDEQFF. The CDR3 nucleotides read TGTGCCTGGAATAGGTTAGCGGGGGATGAGCAGTTCTTC.

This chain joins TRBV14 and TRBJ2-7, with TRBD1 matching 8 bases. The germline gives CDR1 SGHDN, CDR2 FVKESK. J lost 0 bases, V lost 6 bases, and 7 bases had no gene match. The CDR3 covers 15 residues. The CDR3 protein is CASRSTGDFSYEQYF. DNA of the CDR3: TGTGCCAGCAGGTCGACAGGGGATTTCTCCTACGAGCAGTACTTC.

CDR3 amino acids: CASSPAGRNYEQYF. The CDR3 DNA is TGTGCCAGCAGCCCCGCGGGACGGAACTACGAGCAGTACTTC. The chain combines TRBV5-5 with TRBJ2-7, with D possibly TRBD2 on 6 matching bases. CDR1 SGHKS and CDR2 YYEKEE come from the germline V gene (reference sequence). The CDR3 runs 14 residues. Trimming cost V 4 bases and J 3 bases, with 14 bases left between them.

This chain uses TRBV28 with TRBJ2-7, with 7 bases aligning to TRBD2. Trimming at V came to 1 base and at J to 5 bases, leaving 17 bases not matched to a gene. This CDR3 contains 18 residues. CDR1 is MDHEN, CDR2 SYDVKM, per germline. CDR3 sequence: CASSLSPLWGGPLHEQYF. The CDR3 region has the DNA TGTGCCAGCAGTTTATCCCCCCTTTGGGGGGGACCCCTCCACGAGCAGTACTTC.

The CDR3 loop reads CASSHWGTAETQYF. CDR3 nucleotides: TGTGCCAGCAGCCATTGGGGGACTGCAGAGACCCAGTACTTC. The rearrangement links TRBV3-1 (or the pseudogene TRBV3-2) to TRBJ2-5, with D perhaps TRBD2 (6 bases). The CDR3 runs to 14 residues. The V gene lost 3 bases and the J gene lost 4 bases, with 12 bases spanning the gap. Germline V gene lookup returns CDR1 LGHDT and CDR2 YNNKEL (reference sequence).

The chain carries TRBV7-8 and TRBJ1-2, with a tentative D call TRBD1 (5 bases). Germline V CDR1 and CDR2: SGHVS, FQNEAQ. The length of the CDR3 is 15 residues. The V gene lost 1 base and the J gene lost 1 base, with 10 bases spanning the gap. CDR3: CASSLGRDGNYGYTF. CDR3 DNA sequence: TGTGCCAGCAGCTTAGGGAGGGACGGTAACTATGGCTACACCTTC.

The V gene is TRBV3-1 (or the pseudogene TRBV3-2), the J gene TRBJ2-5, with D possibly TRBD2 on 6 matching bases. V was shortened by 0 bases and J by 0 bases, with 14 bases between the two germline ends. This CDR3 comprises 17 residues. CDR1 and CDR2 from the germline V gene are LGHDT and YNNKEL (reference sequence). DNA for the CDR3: TGTGCCAGCAGCCAAGAGTGGAGTCTAGCGTACCAAGAGACCCAGTACTTC. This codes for CASSQEWSLAYQETQYF.

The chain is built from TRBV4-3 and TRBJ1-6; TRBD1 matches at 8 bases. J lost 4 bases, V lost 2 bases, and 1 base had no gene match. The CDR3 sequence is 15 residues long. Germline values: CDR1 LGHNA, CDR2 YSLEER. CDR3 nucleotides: TGCGCCAGCAGCCAAAGACAGGGGTATAATTCACCCCTCCACTTT. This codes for CASSQRQGYNSPLHF.

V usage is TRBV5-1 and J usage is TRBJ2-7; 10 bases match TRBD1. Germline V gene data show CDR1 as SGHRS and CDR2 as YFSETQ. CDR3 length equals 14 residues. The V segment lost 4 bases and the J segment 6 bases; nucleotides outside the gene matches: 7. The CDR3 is CASSPGQGGSEQYF. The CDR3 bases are TGCGCCAGCAGCCCCGGACAGGGGGGGTCCGAGCAGTACTTC.

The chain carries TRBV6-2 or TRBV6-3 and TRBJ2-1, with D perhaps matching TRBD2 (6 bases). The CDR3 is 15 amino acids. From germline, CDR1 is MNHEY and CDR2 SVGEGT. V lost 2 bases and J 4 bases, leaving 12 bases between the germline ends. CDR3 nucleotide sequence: TGTGCCAGCAGTTACGGGACGGGAGTATACAATGAGCAGTTCTTC. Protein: CASSYGTGVYNEQFF.

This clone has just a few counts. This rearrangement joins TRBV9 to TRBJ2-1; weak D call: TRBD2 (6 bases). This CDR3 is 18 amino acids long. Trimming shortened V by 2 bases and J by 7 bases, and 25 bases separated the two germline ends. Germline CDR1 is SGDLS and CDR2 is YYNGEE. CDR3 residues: CASSVEAPRRGSSNEQFF. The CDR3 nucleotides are TGTGCCAGCAGCGTGGAGGCCCCCAGGAGGGGCTCATCTAATGAGCAGTTCTTC.

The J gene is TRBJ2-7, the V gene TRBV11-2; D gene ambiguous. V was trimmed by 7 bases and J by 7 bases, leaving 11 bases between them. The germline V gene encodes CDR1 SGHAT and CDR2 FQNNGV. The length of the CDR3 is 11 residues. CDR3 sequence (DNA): TGTGCCAGCACCTCCCAGGTGGAGCAGTACTTC. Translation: CASTSQVEQYF. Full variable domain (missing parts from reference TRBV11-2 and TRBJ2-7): EAGVAQSPRYKIIEKRQSVAFWCNPISGHATLYWYQQILGQGPKLLIQFQNNGVVDDSQLPKDRFSAERLKGVDSTLKIQPAKLEDSAVYLCASTSQVEQYFGPGTRLTVT.

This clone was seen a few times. CDR3 in DNA: TGTGCCAGCAACCCCACAGGGTCCTATGGCTACACCTTC. It specifies CASNPTGSYGYTF. The chain recombines TRBV9 with TRBJ1-2; a weak D match, TRBD1 (6 bases). In germline, CDR1 is SGDLS, CDR2 YYNGEE. The V end was cut by 6 bases, the J end by 4 bases, with 13 bases between. This CDR3 contains 13 residues.

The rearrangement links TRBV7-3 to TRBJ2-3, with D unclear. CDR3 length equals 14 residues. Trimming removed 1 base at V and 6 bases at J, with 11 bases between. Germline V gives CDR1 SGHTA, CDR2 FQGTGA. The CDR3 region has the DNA TGTGCCAGCAGCTTAAATAGCATGCTTGATACGCAGTATTTT. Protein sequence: CASSLNSMLDTQYF.

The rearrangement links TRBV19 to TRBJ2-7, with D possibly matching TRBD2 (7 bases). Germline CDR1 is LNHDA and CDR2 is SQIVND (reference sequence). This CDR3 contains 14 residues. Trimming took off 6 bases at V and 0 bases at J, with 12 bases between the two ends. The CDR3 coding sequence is TGTGCCAGTAGGGGGGCGGGAGTCTCCTACGAGCAGTACTTC. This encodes CASRGAGVSYEQYF.

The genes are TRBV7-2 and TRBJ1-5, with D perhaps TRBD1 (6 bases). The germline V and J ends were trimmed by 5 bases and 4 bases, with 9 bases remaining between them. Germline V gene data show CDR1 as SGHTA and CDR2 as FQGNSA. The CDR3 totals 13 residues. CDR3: CASSADRNQPQHF. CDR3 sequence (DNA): TGTGCCAGCAGCGCGGACAGAAATCAGCCCCAGCATTTT. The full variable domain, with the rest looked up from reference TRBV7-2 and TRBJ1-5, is GAGVSQSPSNKVTEKGKDVELRCDPISGHTALYWYRQSLGQGLEFLIYFQGNSAPDKSGLPSDRFSAERTGGSVSTLTIQRTQQEDSAVYLCASSADRNQPQHFGDGTRLSIL.

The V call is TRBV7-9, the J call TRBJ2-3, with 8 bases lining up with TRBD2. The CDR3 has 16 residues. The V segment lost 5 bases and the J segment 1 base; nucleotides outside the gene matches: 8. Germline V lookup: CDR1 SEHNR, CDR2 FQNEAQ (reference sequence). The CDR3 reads CASSPSWREGTDTQYF. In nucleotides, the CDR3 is TGTGCCAGCAGCCCGTCATGGCGGGAGGGCACAGATACGCAGTATTTT. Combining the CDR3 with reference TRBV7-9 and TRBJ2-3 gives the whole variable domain DTGVSQNPRHKITKRGQNVTFRCDPISEHNRLYWYRQTLGQGPEFLTYFQNEAQLEKSRLLSDRFSAERPKGSFSTLEIQRTEQGDSAMYLCASSPSWREGTDTQYFGPGTRLTVL.

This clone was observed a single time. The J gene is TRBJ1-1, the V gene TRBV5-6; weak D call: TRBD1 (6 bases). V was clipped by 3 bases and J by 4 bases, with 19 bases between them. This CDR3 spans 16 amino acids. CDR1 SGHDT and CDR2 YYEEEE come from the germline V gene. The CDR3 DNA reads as TGTGCCAGCAGCTCGTATCAGGGGAGTCTTAGCACTGAAGCTTTCTTT. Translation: CASSSYQGSLSTEAFF.

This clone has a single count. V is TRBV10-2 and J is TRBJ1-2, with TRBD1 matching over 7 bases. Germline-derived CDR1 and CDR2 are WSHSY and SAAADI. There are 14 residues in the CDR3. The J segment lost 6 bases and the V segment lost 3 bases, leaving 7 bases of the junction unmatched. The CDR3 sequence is CASSDHRGGNGYTF. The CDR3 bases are TGCGCCAGCAGTGACCACAGGGGAGGTAATGGCTACACCTTC.